The 18 T cell receptor beta chains presented below share a single source sample, sequenced in a study of shared clonotypes between healthy human individuals. TCRdb's copy holds only in-frame clones and misses some; the assay was immunoSEQ multiplex PCR. Of around 2,100,000 clones in the sample, just under 95% were seen once. The naive CD8 fraction comprised CD45RO-negative cells positively selected for CCR7 and excluded terminally differentiated effector memory CD45RA+ cells. The sequenced sample was naive CD8+ T cells sorted from blood. The receptors were sampled from a man between 18 and 29 years old in good health.

The rearrangement joins TRBV27 to TRBJ1-6; D is unresolved. Between the trimmed V and J ends, which lost 3 bases and 10 bases, there was a span of 13 bases. CDR3 size: 14 residues. Per the germline V gene, CDR1 is MNHEY and CDR2 is SMNVEV (reference sequence). The CDR3 nucleotides are TGTGCCAGCAGTTTTGCAGCGATAGGGTCACCCCTCCACTTT. It yields the protein CASSFAAIGSPLHF.

The chain uses TRBV14 and TRBJ2-1, with TRBD2 identical over 10 bases. This CDR3 is built from 15 residues. V dropped 4 bases and J dropped 3; count of bases not matched to a gene: 3. The germline gives CDR1 SGHDN, CDR2 FVKESK. CDR3 protein: CASSLQREGYNEQFF. The CDR3, as DNA: TGTGCCAGCAGCCTGCAGCGGGAGGGCTACAATGAGCAGTTCTTC.

In regard to this clone: Other DNA sequences in this sample translate to the same CDR3. V is TRBV27 and J is TRBJ2-2, with a weak D call TRBD1 (5 bases). The V and J ends lost 2 bases and 1 base respectively, with 5 bases between them. The CDR3 length is 14 residues. Germline V gives CDR1 MNHEY, CDR2 SMNVEV (reference sequence). The CDR3 loop is CASSLQGNTGELFF. Written as DNA, the CDR3 is TGTGCCAGCAGTTTACAGGGGAACACCGGGGAGCTGTTTTTT.

The rearrangement joins TRBV4-3 to TRBJ1-3, with 7 bases aligning to TRBD1. The ends lost 0 bases at V and 3 bases at J; junction bases unmatched: 2. Looked up from germline, CDR1 is LGHNA and CDR2 is YSLEER. The CDR3 length is 15 residues. The CDR3 region is CASSQDGTVGNTIYF. The CDR3 DNA is TGCGCCAGCAGCCAAGACGGGACAGTTGGAAACACCATATATTTT.

This rearrangement joins TRBV6-6 to TRBJ2-5; possible D gene TRBD1, 5 bases. The V gene's germline CDR1 is MNHNY and CDR2 SVGAGI (reference sequence). Trimming removed 0 bases from V and 0 bases from J, with 5 bases in between. This CDR3 has 14 residues. CDR3 bases: TGTGCCAGCAGTTACTCGACAGACCAAGAGACCCAGTACTTC. Encoded protein: CASSYSTDQETQYF.

The rearrangement joins TRBV7-9 to TRBJ1-6, with D possibly being TRBD1 (5 bases). V shed 5 bases and J shed 6 bases, with 17 bases lying between them. CDR3 size: 16 residues. CDR1 and CDR2 from the germline V gene are SEHNR and FQNEAQ (reference sequence). The CDR3 sequence is CASSVFIRDGNSPLHF. For the CDR3, the DNA is TGTGCCAGCAGCGTATTTATCCGGGACGGTAATTCACCCCTCCACTTT.

V and J are TRBV2 and TRBJ2-5; 8 bases line up with TRBD1. Germline V CDR1 and CDR2: SNHLY, FYNNEI. The CDR3 runs to 16 residues. V gave up 4 bases and J gave up 5 bases; unmatched junction bases: 12. The CDR3 spells CASSASGQGSGETQYF. The CDR3 bases are TGTGCCAGCAGTGCCTCCGGACAGGGATCGGGGGAGACCCAGTACTTC.

This CDR3 is CASSERTGATEAFF. The CDR3 region has the DNA TGCGCCAGCAGTGAACGGACAGGGGCCACTGAAGCTTTCTTT. J is TRBJ1-1 and V is TRBV10-1, with 9 bases aligning to TRBD1. V lost 3 bases, J lost 4 bases, and 3 bases stayed unmatched. The germline V gene has CDR1 WNHNN and CDR2 SYGVQD (reference sequence). The CDR3 is made up of 14 amino acids.

The V call is TRBV5-1, the J call TRBJ2-7; 7 bases match TRBD1. Germline CDR1 is SGHRS and CDR2 is YFSETQ. CDR3 size: 16 residues. Unmatched junction bases numbered 15, after V lost 2 bases and J lost 7 bases. In nucleotides, the CDR3 is TGCGCCAGCAGCTTCAGCGGTGGGACAGACGGTACGGAGCAGTACTTC. It codes for CASSFSGGTDGTEQYF.

A single count supports this clone. The J gene is TRBJ2-1, the V gene TRBV11-2; TRBD2 is a possible D gene (5 bases). Trimming took 4 bases from V and 4 from J, leaving 14 bases between them. The CDR3 runs 15 residues. In germline, CDR1 is SGHAT, CDR2 FQNNGV. CDR3 nucleotides: TGTGCCAGCAGCTCGGACTTCCCCCTATACAATGAGCAGTTCTTC. Translating it yields CASSSDFPLYNEQFF.

The gene calls are TRBV2 and TRBJ2-3, with unresolved D. The CDR3 contains 15 residues. V lost 7 bases, J lost 0 bases, and 14 bases lay in between. Germline V gives CDR1 SNHLY, CDR2 FYNNEI. The CDR3 nucleotides are TGTGCCAGCACCTCATGGGCAACTAGCACAGATACGCAGTATTTT. It codes for CASTSWATSTDTQYF.

V and J are TRBV19 and TRBJ2-5; D may match TRBD1 or TRBD2 (6 bases each). Trimming shortened V by 5 bases and J by 5 bases, and 12 bases separated the two germline ends. CDR3 size: 13 residues. In germline, CDR1 is LNHDA, CDR2 SQIVND (reference sequence). CDR3 region: CASSEGGPETQYF. In nucleotides, the CDR3 is TGTGCCAGTAGTGAGGGGGGTCCGGAGACCCAGTACTTC.

The rearrangement links TRBV30 to TRBJ2-5; 8 bases fit TRBD1. The V segment lost 1 base and the J segment 7 bases; nucleotides outside the gene matches: 8. Germline V gene sequence: CDR1 GTSNPN, CDR2 SVGIG (reference sequence). The CDR3 covers 14 residues. The CDR3 loop is CAWSGQGAGGTQYF. Here the CDR3 DNA reads TGTGCCTGGAGTGGTCAGGGGGCTGGGGGGACCCAGTACTTC.

On this clone: The same CDR3 arises from other DNA sequences in this sample as well. This rearrangement joins TRBV9 to TRBJ2-2; D remains ambiguous. The germline V and J ends were trimmed by 3 bases and 2 bases, with 5 bases remaining between them. The CDR3 spans 13 residues. From germline, CDR1 is SGDLS and CDR2 YYNGEE. The CDR3 DNA reads as TGTGCCAGCAGCGCCGTTAACACCGGGGAGCTGTTTTTT. It codes for CASSAVNTGELFF.

V and J are TRBV7-3 and TRBJ2-3; no definite D call. The length of the CDR3 is 14 residues. V was shortened by 4 bases and J by 2 bases, with 10 bases between the two germline ends. Germline CDR1 reads SGHTA; CDR2 reads FQGTGA. CDR3: CASSSLDSTDTQYF. CDR3 sequence (DNA): TGTGCCAGCAGCTCCCTAGACTCCACAGATACGCAGTATTTT.

A word on this clone: Additional DNA sequences in this sample encode the identical CDR3. The rearrangement joins TRBV11-2 to TRBJ2-7; TRBD2 might be the D (5 bases). V was cut by 1 base and J by 3 bases, with 7 bases left in between. The germline V gene has CDR1 SGHAT and CDR2 FQNNGV. The CDR3 runs 13 residues. The CDR3 spells CASSLAGSYEQYF. CDR3 DNA sequence: TGTGCCAGCAGCTTAGCGGGGAGCTACGAGCAGTACTTC.

The chain joins TRBV10-2 to TRBJ2-1, with a possible D match to TRBD2 (5 bases). The CDR3 covers 10 residues. V was cut by 6 bases and J by 9 bases, with 6 bases left in between. Germline assignment: CDR1 WSHSY and CDR2 SAAADI. CDR3 coding DNA: TGCGCCAGCAGAGAGGGTGAGCAGTTCTTC. This codes for CASREGEQFF.

The chain couples TRBV27 to TRBJ1-1; TRBD1 is a possible D gene (5 bases). Germline CDR1 and CDR2: MNHEY and SMNVEV (reference sequence). The CDR3 runs to 14 residues. V lost 6 bases to trimming and J lost 4 bases, with 15 bases between them. The CDR3 sequence: CASSQTVSGTEAFF. The CDR3 DNA sequence: TGTGCCAGCAGCCAGACAGTCTCGGGCACTGAAGCTTTCTTT.